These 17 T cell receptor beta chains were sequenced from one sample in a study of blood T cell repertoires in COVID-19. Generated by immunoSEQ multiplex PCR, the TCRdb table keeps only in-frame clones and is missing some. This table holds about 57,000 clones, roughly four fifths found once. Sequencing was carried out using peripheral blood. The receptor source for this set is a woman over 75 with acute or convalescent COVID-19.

CDR3 DNA: TGTGCCAGTGGTTCAGCGGGAGGCTACGAGCAGTACTTC. As protein: CASGSAGGYEQYF. The chain uses TRBV19 and TRBJ2-7; 9 bases fit TRBD2. There are 13 residues in the CDR3. The germline V gene encodes CDR1 LNHDA and CDR2 SQIVND (reference sequence). V lost 8 bases, J lost 3 bases, and 5 bases stayed unmatched.

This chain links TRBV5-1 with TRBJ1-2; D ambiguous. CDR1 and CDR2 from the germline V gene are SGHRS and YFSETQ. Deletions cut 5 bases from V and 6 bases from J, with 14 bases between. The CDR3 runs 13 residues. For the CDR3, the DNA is TGCGCCAGCAGGGAGGTTCTAGGGAATGGCTACACCTTC. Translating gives CASREVLGNGYTF.

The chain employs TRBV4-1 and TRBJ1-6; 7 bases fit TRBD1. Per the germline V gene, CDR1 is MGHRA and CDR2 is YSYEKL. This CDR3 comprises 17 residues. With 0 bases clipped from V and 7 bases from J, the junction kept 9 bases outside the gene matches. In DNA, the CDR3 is TGCGCCAGCAGCCAAGACCCCTCCCAGGGGGGCAATTCACCCCTCCACTTT. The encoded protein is CASSQDPSQGGNSPLHF.

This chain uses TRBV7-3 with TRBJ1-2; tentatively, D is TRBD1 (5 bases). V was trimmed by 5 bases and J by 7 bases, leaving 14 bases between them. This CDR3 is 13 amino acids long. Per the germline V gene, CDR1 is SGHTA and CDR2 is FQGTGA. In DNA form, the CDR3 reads TGTGCCAGCAGCCCCGGGGGGAATTCTGGCTACACCTTC. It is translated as CASSPGGNSGYTF.

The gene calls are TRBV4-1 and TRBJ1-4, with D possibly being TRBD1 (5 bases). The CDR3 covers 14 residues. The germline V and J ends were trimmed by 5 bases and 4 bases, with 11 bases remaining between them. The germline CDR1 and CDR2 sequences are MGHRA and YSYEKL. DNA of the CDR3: TGCGCCAGCAGCTACAGGACGGGTAATGAAAAACTGTTTTTT. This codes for CASSYRTGNEKLFF.

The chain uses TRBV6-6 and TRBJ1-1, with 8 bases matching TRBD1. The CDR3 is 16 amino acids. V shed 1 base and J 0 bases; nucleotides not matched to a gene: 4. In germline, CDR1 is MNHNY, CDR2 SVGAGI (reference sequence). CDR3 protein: CASSYYRDRMNTEAFF. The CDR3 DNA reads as TGTGCCAGCAGTTACTACCGGGACAGGATGAACACTGAAGCTTTCTTT.

The CDR3 reads CASSPPAMGHEQYF. CDR3 nucleotides: TGCGCCAGCAGCCCCCCGGCTATGGGCCACGAGCAGTACTTC. The rearrangement links TRBV4-1 to TRBJ2-7, with unresolved D. Germline assignment: CDR1 MGHRA and CDR2 YSYEKL. The CDR3 length is 14 residues. V was clipped by 4 bases and J by 5 bases, with 15 bases between them.

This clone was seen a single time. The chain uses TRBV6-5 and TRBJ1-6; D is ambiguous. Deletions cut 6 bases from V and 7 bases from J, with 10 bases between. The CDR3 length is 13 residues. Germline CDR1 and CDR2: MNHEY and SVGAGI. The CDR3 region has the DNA TGTGCCAGCAGAGCTGACGGGAATTCACCCCTCCACTTT. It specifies CASRADGNSPLHF.

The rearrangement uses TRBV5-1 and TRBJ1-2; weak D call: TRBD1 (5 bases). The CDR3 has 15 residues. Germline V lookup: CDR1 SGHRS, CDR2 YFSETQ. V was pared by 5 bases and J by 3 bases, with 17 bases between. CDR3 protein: CASRPGHSGHYGYTF. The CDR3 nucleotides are TGCGCCAGCAGACCAGGACATTCCGGGCACTATGGCTACACCTTC.

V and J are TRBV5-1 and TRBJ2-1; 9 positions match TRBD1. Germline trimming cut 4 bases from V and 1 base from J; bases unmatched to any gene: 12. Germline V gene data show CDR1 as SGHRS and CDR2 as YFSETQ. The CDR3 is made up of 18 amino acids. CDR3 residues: CASSKTTGGFQSYNEQFF. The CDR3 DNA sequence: TGCGCCAGCAGCAAAACGACAGGGGGTTTTCAGTCCTACAATGAGCAGTTCTTC. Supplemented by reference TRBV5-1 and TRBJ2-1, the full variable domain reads KAGVTQTPRYLIKTRGQQVTLSCSPISGHRSVSWYQQTPGQGLQFLFEYFSETQRNKGNFPGRFSGRQFSNSRSEMNVSTLELGDSALYLCASSKTTGGFQSYNEQFFGPGTRLTVL.

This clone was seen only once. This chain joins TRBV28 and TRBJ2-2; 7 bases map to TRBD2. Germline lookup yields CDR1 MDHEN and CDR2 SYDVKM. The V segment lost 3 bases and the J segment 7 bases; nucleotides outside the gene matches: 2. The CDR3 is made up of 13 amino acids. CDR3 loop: CASSFGGIGELFF. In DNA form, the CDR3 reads TGTGCCAGCAGTTTCGGGGGGATCGGGGAGCTGTTTTTT.

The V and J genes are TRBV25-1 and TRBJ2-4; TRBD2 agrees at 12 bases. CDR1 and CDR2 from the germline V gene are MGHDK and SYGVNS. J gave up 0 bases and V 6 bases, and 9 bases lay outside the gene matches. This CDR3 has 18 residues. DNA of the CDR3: TGTGCCAGCAGCGCCGGGACTAGCGGGTCCGTAGCCAAAAACATTCAGTACTTC. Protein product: CASSAGTSGSVAKNIQYF. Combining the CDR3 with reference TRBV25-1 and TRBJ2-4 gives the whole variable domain EADIYQTPRYLVIGTGKKITLECSQTMGHDKMYWYQQDPGMELHLIHYSYGVNSTEKGDLSSESTVSRIRTEHFPLTLESARPSHTSQYLCASSAGTSGSVAKNIQYFGAGTRLSVL.

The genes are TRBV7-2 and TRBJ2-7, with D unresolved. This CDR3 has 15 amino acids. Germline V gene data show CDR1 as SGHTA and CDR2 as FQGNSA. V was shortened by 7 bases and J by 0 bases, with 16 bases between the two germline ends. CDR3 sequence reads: CASTLLGVISYEQYF. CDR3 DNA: TGTGCCAGCACCTTGCTAGGAGTGATCTCCTACGAGCAGTACTTC. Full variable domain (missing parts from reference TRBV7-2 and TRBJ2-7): GAGVSQSPSNKVTEKGKDVELRCDPISGHTALYWYRQSLGQGLEFLIYFQGNSAPDKSGLPSDRFSAERTGGSVSTLTIQRTQQEDSAVYLCASTLLGVISYEQYFGPGTRLTVT.

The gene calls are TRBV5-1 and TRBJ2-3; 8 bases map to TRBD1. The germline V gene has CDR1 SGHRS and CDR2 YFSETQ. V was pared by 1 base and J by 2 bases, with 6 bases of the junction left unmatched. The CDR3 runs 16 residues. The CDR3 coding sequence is TGCGCCAGCAGCTTGCTGTCAGGGGGCCCCACAGATACGCAGTATTTT. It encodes CASSLLSGGPTDTQYF.

The CDR3 sequence: CASSFLLPNSPLHF. DNA for the CDR3: TGTGCCAGCAGCTTCTTACTGCCCAATTCACCCCTCCACTTT. The chain has TRBV7-9 and TRBJ1-6, with unresolved D. Germline CDR1 reads SEHNR; CDR2 reads FQNEAQ (reference sequence). The CDR3 is 14 residues long. Trimming pared 3 bases from V and 7 bases from J, leaving 10 bases between.

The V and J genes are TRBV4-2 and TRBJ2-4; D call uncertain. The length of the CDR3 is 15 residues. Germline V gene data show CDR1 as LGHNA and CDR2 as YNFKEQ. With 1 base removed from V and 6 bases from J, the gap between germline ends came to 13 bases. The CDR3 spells CASSQVPRPRNIQYF. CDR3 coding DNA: TGTGCCAGCAGCCAAGTACCTAGACCTCGAAACATTCAGTACTTC.

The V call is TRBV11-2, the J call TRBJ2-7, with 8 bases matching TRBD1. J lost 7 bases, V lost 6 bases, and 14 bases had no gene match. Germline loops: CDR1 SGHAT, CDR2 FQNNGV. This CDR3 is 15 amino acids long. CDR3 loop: CASRTARGPLGEQYF. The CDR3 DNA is TGTGCCAGCAGAACAGCCAGGGGGCCCCTTGGGGAGCAGTACTTC.